This TCR beta chain appears in the sequencing data of a study of response to subunit inactivated influenza vaccine. Study-level points and caveats: New T cells are recruited in small numbers by each seasonal influenza vaccination, according to the authors' suggestion.

This clonotype showed up many times. Antigen unknown. TCRdb re-called the RT-PCR reads through MiXCR, storing one row per CDR3 protein. The table shows about 780,000 distinct CDR3 sequences, with roughly 20% occurring only once. Trimming removed 0 bases from V and 3 bases from J; junction bases left unmatched: 7. The CDR3 extends over 16 amino acids. The V gene's germline CDR1 is LGHNA and CDR2 YSLEER. This TCR derives from a middle-aged man who received an inactivated influenza vaccine. Sequences were derived from PBMCs from blood, sampled more than 4 days after vaccination. The gene calls are TRBV4-3 and TRBJ2-7; 8 nucleotides align to TRBD1. DNA for the CDR3: TGCGCCAGCAGCCAAGATCTAGAACAGGGGGTCTACGAGCAGTACTTC. This sequence encodes CASSQDLEQGVYEQYF.